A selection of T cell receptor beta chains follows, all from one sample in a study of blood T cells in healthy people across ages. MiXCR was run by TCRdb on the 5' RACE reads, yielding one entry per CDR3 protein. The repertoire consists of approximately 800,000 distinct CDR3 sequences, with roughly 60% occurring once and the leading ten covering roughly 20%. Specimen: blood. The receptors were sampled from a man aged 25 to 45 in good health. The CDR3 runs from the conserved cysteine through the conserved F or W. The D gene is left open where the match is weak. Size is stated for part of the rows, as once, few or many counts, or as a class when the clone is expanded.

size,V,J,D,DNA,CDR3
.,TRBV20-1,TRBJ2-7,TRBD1,TGCAGTGCTAGAAAACAGGGGATGTCCTACAATGAGCAGTACTTC,CSARKQGMSYNEQYF
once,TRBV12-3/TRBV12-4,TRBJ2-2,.,TGTGCCAGCAGCCAGAGGAGTTGGGGGGAGCTGTTTTTT,CASSQRSWGELFF
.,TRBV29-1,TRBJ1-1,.,TGCAGCGTGAACAGGGTTGCGGGGGAGAGCACTGAAGCTTTCTTT,CSVNRVAGESTEAFF
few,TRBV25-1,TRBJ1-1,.,TGTGCCAGCAGTGTAGCCGGGGGGACTGAAGCTTTCTTT,CASSVAGGTEAFF
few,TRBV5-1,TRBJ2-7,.,TGCGCCAGCAGCGCCGGCGAAAGCTCCTACAATGAGCAGTACTTC,CASSAGESSYNEQYF
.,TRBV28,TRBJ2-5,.,TGTGCCAGCACACAGGCGGTCGGCGAGACCCAGTACTTC,CASTQAVGETQYF
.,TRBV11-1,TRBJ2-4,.,TGTGCCAGCAGCTCCGTGGAGATGGGGGTATCTGTCAAAAACATTCAGTACTTC,CASSSVEMGVSVKNIQYF
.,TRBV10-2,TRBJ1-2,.,TGCGCCAGCAGTTTTAGTCTGGAGGCAGGAAAAGGCTACACCTTC,CASSFSLEAGKGYTF
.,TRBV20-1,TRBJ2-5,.,TGCAGTGCTAGAGCCAATAGGGGACTCCAAGAGACCCAGTACTTC,CSARANRGLQETQYF
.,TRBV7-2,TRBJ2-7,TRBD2,TGTGCCAGCAGCCTACTAGCGGAAGCCTCCTACGAGCAGTACTTC,CASSLLAEASYEQYF
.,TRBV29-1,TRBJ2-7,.,TGCAGCGTTGGGGCCACAGGGGGGGACGAGCAGTACTTC,CSVGATGGDEQYF
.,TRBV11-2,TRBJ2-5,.,TGTGCCAGCAGCTTTTCGGGGGACGGAACAGGGAAAGAGACCCAGTACTTC,CASSFSGDGTGKETQYF
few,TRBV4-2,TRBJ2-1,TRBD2,TGTGCCAGCAGCCAAGAGAGGACTAGCGGGAACAATGAGCAGTTCTTC,CASSQERTSGNNEQFF
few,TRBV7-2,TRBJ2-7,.,TGTGCCAGCAGCAACGCGGGGAGGGACAATAACTACGAGCAGTACTTC,CASSNAGRDNNYEQYF
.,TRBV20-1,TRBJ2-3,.,TGCAGTGCTAGAGATCCGCCCAGCGGTCCAGATACGCAGTATTTT,CSARDPPSGPDTQYF
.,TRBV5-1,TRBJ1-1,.,TGCGCCAGCAGCACCCTACAGGATCCCACTGAAGCTTTCTTT,CASSTLQDPTEAFF
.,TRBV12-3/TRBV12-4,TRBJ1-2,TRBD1,TGTGCCAGCAGTTTACAGGGGGTCGGTGGCTACACCTTC,CASSLQGVGGYTF
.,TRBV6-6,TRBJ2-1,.,TGTGCCAGCAGTTTTACGCCAGGGGGGTACAATGAGCAGTTCTTC,CASSFTPGGYNEQFF
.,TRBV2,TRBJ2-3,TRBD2,TGTGCCAGCAATGGAGTTAGCGGGAATTCAGATACGCAGTATTTT,CASNGVSGNSDTQYF